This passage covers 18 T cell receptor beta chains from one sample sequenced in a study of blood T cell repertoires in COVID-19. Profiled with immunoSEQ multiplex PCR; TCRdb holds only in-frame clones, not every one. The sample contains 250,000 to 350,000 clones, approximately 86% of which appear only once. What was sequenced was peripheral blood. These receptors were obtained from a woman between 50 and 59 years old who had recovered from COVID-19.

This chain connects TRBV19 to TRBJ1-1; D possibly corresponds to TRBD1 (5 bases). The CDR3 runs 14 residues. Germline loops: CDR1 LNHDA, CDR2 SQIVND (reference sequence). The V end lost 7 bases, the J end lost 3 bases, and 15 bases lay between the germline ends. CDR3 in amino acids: CASTQVLGDTEAFF. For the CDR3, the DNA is TGTGCCAGTACCCAGGTCCTAGGGGACACTGAAGCTTTCTTT.

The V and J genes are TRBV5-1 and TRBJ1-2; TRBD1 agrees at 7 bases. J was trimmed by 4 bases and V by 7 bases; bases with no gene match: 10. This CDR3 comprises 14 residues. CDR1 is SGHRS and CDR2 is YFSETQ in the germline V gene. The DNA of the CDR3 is TGCGCCAGCGGATACGACAGGGCGCCCTATGGCTACACCTTC. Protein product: CASGYDRAPYGYTF.

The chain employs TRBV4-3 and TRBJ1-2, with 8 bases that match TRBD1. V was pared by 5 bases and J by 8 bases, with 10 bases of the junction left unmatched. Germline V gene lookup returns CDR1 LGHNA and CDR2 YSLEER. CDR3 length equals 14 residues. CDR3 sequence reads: CASSKGQASWGYTF. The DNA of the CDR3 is TGCGCCAGCAGCAAGGGACAGGCCTCTTGGGGCTACACCTTC.

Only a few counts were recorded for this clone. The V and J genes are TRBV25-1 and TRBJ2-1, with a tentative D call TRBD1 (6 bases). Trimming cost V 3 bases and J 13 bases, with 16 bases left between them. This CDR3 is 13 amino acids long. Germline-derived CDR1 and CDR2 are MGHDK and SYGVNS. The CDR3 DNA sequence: TGTGCCAGCAGTGATGTCTTCGACAGGACACAGTTCTTC. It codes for CASSDVFDRTQFF. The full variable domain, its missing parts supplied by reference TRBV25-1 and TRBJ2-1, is EADIYQTPRYLVIGTGKKITLECSQTMGHDKMYWYQQDPGMELHLIHYSYGVNSTEKGDLSSESTVSRIRTEHFPLTLESARPSHTSQYLCASSDVFDRTQFFGPGTRLTVL.

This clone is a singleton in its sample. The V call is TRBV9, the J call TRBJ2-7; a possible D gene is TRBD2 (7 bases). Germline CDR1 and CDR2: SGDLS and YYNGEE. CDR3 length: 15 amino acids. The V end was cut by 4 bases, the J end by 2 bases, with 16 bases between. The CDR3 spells CASSLGGGSPYEQYF. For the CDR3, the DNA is TGTGCCAGCAGCCTGGGGGGCGGGAGCCCCTACGAGCAGTACTTC.

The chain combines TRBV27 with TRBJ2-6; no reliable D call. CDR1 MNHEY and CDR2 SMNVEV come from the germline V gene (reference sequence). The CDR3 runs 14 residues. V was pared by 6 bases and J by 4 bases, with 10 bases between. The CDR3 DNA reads TGTGCCAGCAGACTTTCTTTGGGGGCCAACGTCCTGACTTTC. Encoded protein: CASRLSLGANVLTF.

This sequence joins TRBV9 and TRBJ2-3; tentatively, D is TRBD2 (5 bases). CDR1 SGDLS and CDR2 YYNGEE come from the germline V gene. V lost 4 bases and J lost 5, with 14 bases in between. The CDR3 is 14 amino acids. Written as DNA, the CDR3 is TGTGCCAGCAGCATCCGACCCGGACTAGATACGCAGTATTTT. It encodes CASSIRPGLDTQYF.

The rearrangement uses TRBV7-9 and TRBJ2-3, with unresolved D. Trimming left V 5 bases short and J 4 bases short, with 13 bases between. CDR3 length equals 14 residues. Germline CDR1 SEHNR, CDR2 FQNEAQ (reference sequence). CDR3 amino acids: CASSPTASSDTQYF. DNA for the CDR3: TGTGCCAGCAGCCCGACGGCTAGTTCAGATACGCAGTATTTT.

The CDR3 reads CAIRVTGQKEDGYTF. DNA of the CDR3: TGTGCCATCAGGGTTACAGGGCAAAAAGAGGATGGCTACACCTTC. This chain uses TRBV10-3 with TRBJ1-2, with D maybe TRBD1 (6 bases). Trimming took 6 bases from V and 6 from J, leaving 20 bases between them. The germline V gene has CDR1 ENHRY and CDR2 SYGVKD. The CDR3 runs to 15 residues.

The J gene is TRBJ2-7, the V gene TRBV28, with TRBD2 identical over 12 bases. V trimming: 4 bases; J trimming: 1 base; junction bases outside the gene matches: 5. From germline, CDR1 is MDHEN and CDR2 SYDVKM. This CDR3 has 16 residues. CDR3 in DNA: TGTGCCAGCAGTTCGAAGACTAGCGGGAGTTCCTACGAGCAGTACTTC. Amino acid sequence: CASSSKTSGSSYEQYF.

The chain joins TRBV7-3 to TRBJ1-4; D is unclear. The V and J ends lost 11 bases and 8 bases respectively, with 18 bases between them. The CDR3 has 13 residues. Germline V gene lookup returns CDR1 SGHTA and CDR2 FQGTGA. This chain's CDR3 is CAAEAEGEEKLFF. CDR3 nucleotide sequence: TGTGCCGCGGAGGCCGAGGGCGAGGAAAAACTGTTTTTT. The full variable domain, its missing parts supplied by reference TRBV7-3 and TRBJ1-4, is GAGVSQTPSNKVTEKGKYVELRCDPISGHTALYWYRQSLGQGPEFLIYFQGTGAADDSGLPNDRFFAVRPEGSVSTLKIQRTERGDSAVYLCAAEAEGEEKLFFGSGTQLSVL.

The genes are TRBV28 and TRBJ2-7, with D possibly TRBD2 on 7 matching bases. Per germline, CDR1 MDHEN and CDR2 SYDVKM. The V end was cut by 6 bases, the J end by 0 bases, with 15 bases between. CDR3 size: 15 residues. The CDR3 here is CASRGAREPSYEQYF. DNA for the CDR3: TGTGCCAGCAGGGGGGCGCGGGAGCCCTCCTACGAGCAGTACTTC.

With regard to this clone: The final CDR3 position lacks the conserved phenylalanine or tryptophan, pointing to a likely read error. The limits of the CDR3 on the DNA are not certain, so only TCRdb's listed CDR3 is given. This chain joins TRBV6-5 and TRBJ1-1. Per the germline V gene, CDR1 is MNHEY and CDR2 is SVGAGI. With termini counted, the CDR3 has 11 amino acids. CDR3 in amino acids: CASGVWDGDLM.

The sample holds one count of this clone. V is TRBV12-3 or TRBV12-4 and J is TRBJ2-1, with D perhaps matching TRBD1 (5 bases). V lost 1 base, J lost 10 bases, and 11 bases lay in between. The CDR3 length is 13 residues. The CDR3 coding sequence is TGTGCCAGCAGTTTAGGGGGCTGGACAGAGCAGTTCTTC. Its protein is CASSLGGWTEQFF.

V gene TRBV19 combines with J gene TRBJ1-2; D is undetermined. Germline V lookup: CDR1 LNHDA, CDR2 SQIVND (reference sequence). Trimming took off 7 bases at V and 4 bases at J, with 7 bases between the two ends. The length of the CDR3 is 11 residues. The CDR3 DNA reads TGTGCCAGTATGCGGGGCTATGGCTACACCTTC. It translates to CASMRGYGYTF.

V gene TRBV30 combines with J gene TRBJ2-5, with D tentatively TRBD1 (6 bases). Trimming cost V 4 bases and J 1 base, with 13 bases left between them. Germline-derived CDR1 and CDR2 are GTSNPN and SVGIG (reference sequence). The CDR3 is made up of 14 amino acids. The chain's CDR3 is CAWNHRVGQETQYF. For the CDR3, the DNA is TGTGCCTGGAACCACAGGGTGGGCCAAGAGACCCAGTACTTC.

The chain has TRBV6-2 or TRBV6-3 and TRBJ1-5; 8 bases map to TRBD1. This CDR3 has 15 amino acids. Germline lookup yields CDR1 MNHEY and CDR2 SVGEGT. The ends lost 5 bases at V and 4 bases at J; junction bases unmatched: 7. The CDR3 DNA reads TGTGCCAGCAGTGGACAGGGAGTAGGGAATCAGCCCCAGCATTTT. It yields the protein CASSGQGVGNQPQHF.

CDR3 amino acids: CASSPRGNTGELFF. DNA for the CDR3: TGTGCCAGCAGCCCACGCGGGAACACCGGGGAGCTGTTTTTT. The V gene is TRBV9, the J gene TRBJ2-2; D uncertain. CDR1 SGDLS and CDR2 YYNGEE come from the germline V gene. V shed 4 bases and J shed 1 base, with 8 bases lying between them. The CDR3 sequence is 14 residues long.